A selection of T cell receptor beta chains follows, all from one sample in a study of cytomegalovirus exposure and HLA in healthy donors. TCRdb's table, derived via immunoSEQ multiplex PCR, lists solely in-frame clones and lacks some. The sample table includes 160,000 or so clones. The specimen was PBMCs. The receptors derive from a man under 40 in good health and CMV-seronegative. The CDR3 runs from the conserved cysteine through the conserved F or W.

V gene	CDR3 length	J gene	CDR3 protein
TRBV6-4	14	TRBJ1-1	CASKPGQQNTEAFF
TRBV6-1	13	TRBJ1-5	CASLWQGDQPQHF
TRBV9	14	TRBJ2-1	CASRAGGPGNEQFF
TRBV7-9	18	TRBJ2-1	CASSLKRGRALSYNEQFF
TRBV5-1	14	TRBJ2-5	CASSTSVPRETQYF
TRBV4-2	15	TRBJ2-1	CASSPPSRGGNEQFF
TRBV13	15	TRBJ2-2	CASSLRQVNTGELFF
TRBV5-1	15	TRBJ2-7	CASSQQGGFSYEQYF
TRBV25-1	14	TRBJ2-5	CASSSGTGGETQYF
TRBV15	13	TRBJ1-1	CAIVGTGATEAFF
TRBV4-1	18	TRBJ2-7	CASSQDWNSGSHGYEQYF
TRBV4-2	15	TRBJ2-7	CASRATSGRLHEQYF
TRBV6-4	14	TRBJ1-5	CASSERGDNQPQHF
TRBV19	13	TRBJ2-7	CASRAGRAREQYF
TRBV5-4	14	TRBJ1-2	CASSFTGANYGYTF
TRBV10-3	14	TRBJ1-5	CAISGSDGERPQHF
TRBV19	14	TRBJ2-5	CASRVTGGGETQYF
TRBV4-1	15	TRBJ2-1	CASSQDGIARVWQFF
TRBV5-1	14	TRBJ2-5	CASSPGQGQETQYF
TRBV18	13	TRBJ1-1	CASSHGRGTEAFF
TRBV18	15	TRBJ1-1	CASSPGTGGVSEAFF
TRBV10-3	16	TRBJ1-1	CAIRPGQGSQDTEAFF
TRBV21-1	15	TRBJ1-5	CASIEGATSNQPQHF
TRBV15	15	TRBJ1-4	CATSREGQGEEKLFF
TRBV10-1	17	TRBJ2-2	CASSGGLGTLYSGELFF
TRBV14	16	TRBJ2-1	CASSPLAGASYNEQFF
TRBV19	15	TRBJ2-5	CASSIDGQGGETQYF
TRBV6-5	16	TRBJ1-5	CASSSTPGQEDQPQHF